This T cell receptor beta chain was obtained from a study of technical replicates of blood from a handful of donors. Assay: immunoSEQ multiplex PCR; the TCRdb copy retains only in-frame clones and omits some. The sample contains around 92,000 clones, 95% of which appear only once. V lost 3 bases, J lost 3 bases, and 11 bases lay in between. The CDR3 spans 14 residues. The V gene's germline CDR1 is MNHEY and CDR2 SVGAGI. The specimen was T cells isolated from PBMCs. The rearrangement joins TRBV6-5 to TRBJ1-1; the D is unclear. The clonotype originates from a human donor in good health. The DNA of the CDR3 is TGTGCCAGCAGTTATTCGTCCCTCTACACTGAAGCTTTCTTT. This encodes CASSYSSLYTEAFF.